The 20 T cell receptor beta chains listed next were all sequenced from one sample in a study of T cells in Graves' hyperthyroidism and ophthalmopathy. It was RNA transcripts that yielded the amplified TCR beta CDR3 regions. The primer set for the first-round RT-PCR of the TCR CDR3 was HTBI. In TCRdb, the multiplex PCR reads were re-called with MiXCR into one record per CDR3 protein. Here the sample spans 700,000 or so distinct CDR3 sequences, about 15% being singletons. The sequenced sample consisted of blood. These receptors all stem from a woman in her fifties or sixties with Graves' ophthalmopathy.

This clonotype was counted a few times. One end of the junction is discordant with germline, which a read error may explain. The V gene is TRBV7-2, the J gene TRBJ1-1, with 7 bases lining up with TRBD1. Per the germline V gene, CDR1 is SGHTA and CDR2 is FQGNSA. The CDR3 extends over 15 amino acids. Written as DNA, the CDR3 is TGTGCCAGCGGCTTAGGGACAGTTCAGAGCACTGAAGCTTTCTTT. It encodes CASGLGTVQSTEAFF. The entire variable domain, with the rest obtained from reference TRBV7-2 and TRBJ1-1, is as follows: GAGVSQSPSNKVTEKGKDVELRCDPISGHTALYWYRQSLGQGLEFLIYFQGNSAPDKSGLPSDRFSAERTGGSVSTLTIQRTQQEDSAVYLCASGLGTVQSTEAFFGQGTRLTVV.

Many counts were recorded for this clonotype. J is TRBJ2-5 and V is TRBV28; possible D gene TRBD1, 5 bases. The germline CDR1 and CDR2 sequences are MDHEN and SYDVKM. Trimming removed 6 bases from V and 3 bases from J, with 14 bases in between. This CDR3 is built from 14 residues. The CDR3 DNA follows: TGTGCCAGCAGCCAACCCGACAGAGAAGAGACCCAGTACTTC. This encodes CASSQPDREETQYF.

This clonotype was seen many times. V and J are TRBV28 and TRBJ2-5; no definite D call. CDR1 is MDHEN, CDR2 SYDVKM, per germline. V was clipped by 2 bases and J by 3 bases, with 7 bases between them. The CDR3 sequence is 13 residues long. DNA of the CDR3: TGTGCCAGCAGTTTACGTGGGGAAGAGACCCAGTACTTC. This gives the protein CASSLRGEETQYF.

In the case of this clonotype: This clone may be a read error of a much larger clone one base away. V and J are TRBV2 and TRBJ2-2; D unresolved. Trimming left V 4 bases short and J 4 bases short, with 7 bases between. Germline CDR1 SNHLY, CDR2 FYNNEI. The CDR3 contains 13 residues. The chain's CDR3 is CASSGRPTGELFF. DNA for the CDR3: TGTGCCAGCAGTGGAAGGCCCACCGGGGAGCTGTTTTTT.

This clonotype was seen ten or more times. The chain joins TRBV7-2 to TRBJ1-5, with a tentative D call TRBD1 (5 bases). The CDR3 length is 15 residues. V was trimmed by 0 bases and J by 5 bases, leaving 11 bases between them. Germline V gene sequence: CDR1 SGHTA, CDR2 FQGNSA. In DNA form, the CDR3 reads TGTGCCAGCAGCTTAGCTGCGGGGACCGATCAGCCCCAGCATTTT. Protein product: CASSLAAGTDQPQHF. Filled out from reference TRBV7-2 and TRBJ1-5, the complete variable domain reads GAGVSQSPSNKVTEKGKDVELRCDPISGHTALYWYRQSLGQGLEFLIYFQGNSAPDKSGLPSDRFSAERTGGSVSTLTIQRTQQEDSAVYLCASSLAAGTDQPQHFGDGTRLSIL.

This clonotype turned up a few times. The chain combines TRBV29-1 with TRBJ2-3; 14 nucleotides agree with TRBD2. Losses at the gene ends were 3 bases for V and 4 bases for J; bases not matched to a gene: 9. The CDR3 consists of 17 residues. The germline V gene has CDR1 SQVTM and CDR2 ANQGSEA. The CDR3 coding sequence is TGCAGCGTTGAGGGGGGGACTAGCGGGAGAACGGCAGATACGCAGTATTTT. Its translation is CSVEGGTSGRTADTQYF.

V gene TRBV4-3 combines with J gene TRBJ2-4, with D maybe TRBD2 (7 bases). This CDR3 has 15 residues. Trimming took off 5 bases at V and 7 bases at J, with 18 bases between the two ends. Germline loops: CDR1 LGHNA, CDR2 YSLEER. This CDR3 reads CASSNGRGTSNIQYF. The CDR3 DNA reads as TGCGCCAGCAGCAATGGGAGGGGGACATCGAACATTCAGTACTTC.

V usage is TRBV7-6 and J usage is TRBJ2-6; either TRBD1 or TRBD2 may fit D (5 bases each). Germline values: CDR1 SGHVS, CDR2 FNYEAQ. Trimming shortened V by 5 bases and J by 0 bases, and 26 bases separated the two germline ends. The length of the CDR3 is 21 residues. CDR3 coding DNA: TGTGCCAGCAGCCCAGGGACGGATTGGGTGAGACTCGCCTCTGGGGCCAACGTCCTGACTTTC. Translated: CASSPGTDWVRLASGANVLTF. Combining the CDR3 with reference TRBV7-6 and TRBJ2-6 gives the whole variable domain GAGVSQSPRYKVTKRGQDVALRCDPISGHVSLYWYRQALGQGPEFLTYFNYEAQQDKSGLPNDRFSAERPEGSISTLTIQRTEQRDSAMYRCASSPGTDWVRLASGANVLTFGAGSRLTVL.

The chain links TRBV5-5 to TRBJ1-1; unclear D gene. The V gene's germline CDR1 is SGHKS and CDR2 YYEKEE (reference sequence). Trimming pared 3 bases from V and 0 bases from J, leaving 6 bases between. This CDR3 is built from 13 residues. In DNA form, the CDR3 reads TGTGCCAGCAGCTCAAACTTGAACACTGAAGCTTTCTTT. It translates to CASSSNLNTEAFF.

This clonotype was counted at least ten times. The V and J genes are TRBV28 and TRBJ2-1, with 7 bases that match TRBD1. Germline V gene sequence: CDR1 MDHEN, CDR2 SYDVKM. The CDR3 extends over 12 amino acids. Trimming took 5 bases from V and 7 from J; bases not matched to a gene: 2. The CDR3 DNA sequence: TGTGCCAGCAGTAAACAGGGGAATGAGCAGTTCTTC. Protein product: CASSKQGNEQFF.

This chain uses TRBV25-1 with TRBJ1-2; D call uncertain. V was cut by 10 bases and J by 4 bases, with 19 bases left in between. The germline V gene encodes CDR1 MGHDK and CDR2 SYGVNS. The CDR3 covers 14 residues. CDR3 bases: TGTGCCACCCTGTGGAGAACGGGAGGCTATGGCTACACCTTC. It yields the protein CATLWRTGGYGYTF.

This clonotype has a count of ten or more. V gene TRBV11-2 combines with J gene TRBJ2-1, with TRBD2 matching 10 bases. Trimming removed 2 bases from V and 2 bases from J; junction bases left unmatched: 3. The CDR3 is 16 amino acids. The germline V gene encodes CDR1 SGHAT and CDR2 FQNNGV. This CDR3 reads CASSLNSGRAYNEQFF. CDR3 nucleotides: TGTGCCAGCAGCTTAAACAGCGGGAGGGCCTACAATGAGCAGTTCTTC.

This clonotype was recorded a few times. The chain links TRBV20-1 to TRBJ2-7; 11 bases line up with TRBD2. The CDR3 is 15 residues long. The junction had 4 bases not matched to a gene; V was cut back by 1 base and J by 2 bases. Germline V lookup: CDR1 DFQATT, CDR2 SNEGSKA (reference sequence). CDR3 sequence (DNA): TGCAGTGCTAGAGCACTAGCGGGAGTAACCTACGAGCAGTACTTC. Translating it yields CSARALAGVTYEQYF.

Many counts were recorded for this clonotype. The J gene is TRBJ2-5, the V gene TRBV20-1; the D call may be TRBD1 or TRBD2 (6 bases each). Germline V gives CDR1 DFQATT, CDR2 SNEGSKA (reference sequence). CDR3 size: 14 residues. Between the trimmed V and J ends, which lost 1 base and 7 bases, there was a span of 16 bases. This CDR3 reads CSARVGGGVVTQYF. DNA of the CDR3: TGCAGTGCTAGAGTTGGAGGGGGAGTTGTGACCCAGTACTTC.

This clonotype was picked up a small number of times. The chain is built from TRBV20-1 and TRBJ2-1; perhaps TRBD2 as D (6 bases). From germline, CDR1 is DFQATT and CDR2 SNEGSKA (reference sequence). CDR3 length: 14 amino acids. Trimming shortened V by 6 bases and J by 0 bases, and 12 bases separated the two germline ends. In nucleotides, the CDR3 is TGCAGTGCCCTACTAGCCAACTCCTACAATGAGCAGTTCTTC. Amino acids: CSALLANSYNEQFF.

The chain couples TRBV25-1 to TRBJ2-1; D is unclear. Between the trimmed V and J ends, which lost 6 bases and 8 bases, there was a span of 8 bases. Germline values: CDR1 MGHDK, CDR2 SYGVNS. The length of the CDR3 is 11 residues. The CDR3 is CASRWWDEQFF. As DNA, the CDR3 is TGTGCCAGCAGATGGTGGGATGAGCAGTTCTTC.

This clonotype has ten or more counts. The chain combines TRBV7-9 with TRBJ2-5; 7 bases are shared with TRBD2. The germline CDR1 and CDR2 sequences are SEHNR and FQNEAQ (reference sequence). This CDR3 has 12 amino acids. V dropped 7 bases and J dropped 5; count of bases not matched to a gene: 4. For the CDR3, the DNA is TGTGCCAGCACTACAGCGGGGGAGACCCAGTACTTC. Residues: CASTTAGETQYF.

The rearrangement links TRBV12-3 or TRBV12-4 to TRBJ1-2, with unresolved D. This CDR3 has 13 residues. V lost 3 bases and J lost 8, with 13 bases in between. This CDR3 reads CASSFDGRGGYTF. The CDR3 coding sequence is TGTGCCAGCAGTTTTGATGGGAGAGGGGGCTACACCTTC.

This clonotype was picked up many times. The V call is TRBV6-2 or TRBV6-3, the J call TRBJ2-1, with unresolved D. V was trimmed by 5 bases and J by 7 bases, leaving 12 bases between them. CDR3 length: 13 amino acids. CDR1 is MNHEY, CDR2 SVGEGT, per germline. CDR3 bases: TGTGCCAGCAGTCCTCATTCTAGTAATGAGCAGTTCTTC. Amino acids: CASSPHSSNEQFF.

The rearrangement joins TRBV14 to TRBJ2-1; 13 bases are shared with TRBD2. CDR1 SGHDN and CDR2 FVKESK come from the germline V gene. The CDR3 length is 16 residues. V dropped 5 bases and J dropped 5; count of bases not matched to a gene: 6. The chain's CDR3 is CASSTSGGGFHNEQFF. CDR3 nucleotides: TGTGCCAGCAGCACTAGCGGGGGGGGCTTTCACAATGAGCAGTTCTTC.